Presented here are 31 T cell receptor beta chains from one specimen sequenced in a study of cytomegalovirus exposure and HLA in healthy donors. The PCR was carried out with 60 Vbeta primers and 13 Jbeta primers. Sequenced by immunoSEQ multiplex PCR; TCRdb stores in-frame clones only, minus some. The sample lists more than 140,000 clones; over 75% were seen once. Sequences were obtained from PBMCs. Every receptor here comes from a male donor in good health and CMV-seronegative.

The V and J genes are TRBV9 and TRBJ1-4, with a tentative D call TRBD1 (6 bases). This CDR3 region has 15 residues. The germline V and J ends were trimmed by 2 bases and 2 bases, with 10 bases remaining between them. The V gene's germline CDR1 is SGDLS and CDR2 YYNGEE. The CDR3 here is CASSVQGSTNEKLFF. CDR3 sequence (DNA): TGTGCCAGCAGCGTTCAGGGGTCGACTAATGAAAAACTGTTTTTT. Together with reference TRBV9 and TRBJ1-4, the CDR3 gives the full variable domain: DSGVTQTPKHLITATGQRVTLRCSPRSGDLSVYWYQQSLDQGLQFLIQYYNGEERAKGNILERFSAQQFPDLHSELNLSSLELGDSALYFCASSVQGSTNEKLFFGSGTQLSVL.

This sequence joins TRBV19 and TRBJ2-1; 9 bases agree with TRBD1. The J segment lost 7 bases and the V segment lost 0 bases, leaving 4 bases of the junction unmatched. Looked up from germline, CDR1 is LNHDA and CDR2 is SQIVND (reference sequence). The CDR3 sequence is 15 residues long. The CDR3 nucleotides read TGTGCCAGTAGTATAGACTGGGACAGGGCGAATGAGCAGTTCTTC. It yields the protein CASSIDWDRANEQFF.

V is TRBV27 and J is TRBJ1-6; no firm D call. This CDR3 is built from 18 residues. The germline V and J ends were trimmed by 4 bases and 0 bases, with 16 bases remaining between them. The germline V gene has CDR1 MNHEY and CDR2 SMNVEV (reference sequence). The CDR3, as DNA: TGTGCCAGCAGTTCCCTAACGTTCGAGGGCTCCTATAATTCACCCCTCCACTTT. Protein product: CASSSLTFEGSYNSPLHF.

V is TRBV27 and J is TRBJ2-7, with 8 bases lining up with TRBD1. Germline V lookup: CDR1 MNHEY, CDR2 SMNVEV (reference sequence). V trimming: 7 bases; J trimming: 3 bases; junction bases outside the gene matches: 11. CDR3 size: 15 residues. In nucleotides, the CDR3 is TGTGCCAGCATGCCCCAAGGCAGGGGGCGCTACGAGCAGTACTTC. Encoded protein: CASMPQGRGRYEQYF.

The rearrangement links TRBV15 to TRBJ2-3, with D possibly being TRBD2 (6 bases). This CDR3 has 16 amino acids. Trimming stripped 5 bases from V and 1 base from J, with 16 bases between. In germline, CDR1 is LNHNV, CDR2 YYDKDF (reference sequence). CDR3 nucleotide sequence: TGTGCCACCAGCCAAACTAGCTCCGCCCGCACAGATACGCAGTATTTT. Protein product: CATSQTSSARTDTQYF.

The V call is TRBV2, the J call TRBJ1-2, with a possible D match to TRBD1 (5 bases). The CDR3 has 15 residues. Trimming took off 2 bases at V and 4 bases at J, with 14 bases between the two ends. Looked up from germline, CDR1 is SNHLY and CDR2 is FYNNEI. In DNA form, the CDR3 reads TGTGCCAGCAGTGAACGGGATAGGGGAGGCTATGGCTACACCTTC. Its protein is CASSERDRGGYGYTF.

This clone was detected only a few times. The gene calls are TRBV19 and TRBJ2-2; TRBD2 might be the D (5 bases). The ends were cut back, 6 bases at V and 6 bases at J, with 14 bases in the middle. Germline V CDR1 and CDR2: LNHDA, SQIVND (reference sequence). This CDR3 region has 14 residues. The CDR3 loop is CASSARARAGELFF. DNA for the CDR3: TGTGCCAGTAGCGCTAGGGCGAGGGCCGGGGAGCTGTTTTTT. The whole variable domain, filled in from reference TRBV19 and TRBJ2-2, reads DGGITQSPKYLFRKEGQNVTLSCEQNLNHDAMYWYRQDPGQGLRLIYYSQIVNDFQKGDIAEGYSVSREKKESFPLTVTSAQKNPTAFYLCASSARARAGELFFGEGSRLTVL.

This clone appeared a few times. This sequence joins TRBV2 and TRBJ1-1; D is uncertain. Trimming cost V 1 base and J 5 bases, with 8 bases left between them. CDR3 length equals 13 residues. Germline lookup yields CDR1 SNHLY and CDR2 FYNNEI. Here the CDR3 reads CASSEGRFTEAFF. The CDR3 DNA follows: TGTGCCAGCAGTGAAGGCAGGTTTACTGAAGCTTTCTTT. Based on the CDR3 plus reference TRBV2 and TRBJ1-1, the full variable domain is EPEVTQTPSHQVTQMGQEVILRCVPISNHLYFYWYRQILGQKVEFLVSFYNNEISEKSEIFDDQFSVERPDGSNFTLKIRSTKLEDSAMYFCASSEGRFTEAFFGQGTRLTVV.

V is TRBV19 and J is TRBJ2-7, with D perhaps matching TRBD2 (5 bases). The CDR3 sequence is 15 residues long. The V end was cut by 5 bases, the J end by 0 bases, with 14 bases between. Per germline, CDR1 LNHDA and CDR2 SQIVND (reference sequence). The CDR3 spells CASSSQATSSYEQYF. CDR3 sequence (DNA): TGTGCCAGTAGTTCTCAGGCTACTAGCTCCTACGAGCAGTACTTC.

This clone was seen a handful of times. The chain employs TRBV27 and TRBJ2-7; weak D call: TRBD2 (6 bases). V lost 8 bases and J 1 base, leaving 18 bases between the germline ends. Germline-derived CDR1 and CDR2 are MNHEY and SMNVEV (reference sequence). CDR3 size: 15 residues. CDR3 nucleotides: TGTGCCAGCGCCCGGGGGTTGACTAAATCCTACGAGCAGTACTTC. Its protein is CASARGLTKSYEQYF.

This chain joins TRBV30 and TRBJ1-3; unclear D gene. This CDR3 region has 12 residues. V lost 0 bases, J lost 11 bases, and 11 bases lay in between. Germline V CDR1 and CDR2: GTSNPN, SVGIG (reference sequence). The CDR3 DNA follows: TGTGCCTGGAGTGTATCGGTGGTGGCCATATATTTT. It translates to CAWSVSVVAIYF.

The chain recombines TRBV11-2 with TRBJ2-7; no clear D gene. This CDR3 comprises 11 residues. Looked up from germline, CDR1 is SGHAT and CDR2 is FQNNGV. Trimming removed 5 bases from V and 7 bases from J, with 9 bases in between. The CDR3 sequence: CASSHSGEQYF. The CDR3 DNA reads as TGTGCCAGCAGCCACTCAGGAGAGCAGTACTTC.

This sequence joins TRBV7-6 and TRBJ2-1, with D perhaps matching TRBD2 (5 bases). V lost 2 bases and J lost 7, with 12 bases in between. Germline V lookup: CDR1 SGHVS, CDR2 FNYEAQ. The CDR3 sequence is 14 residues long. The CDR3: CASSLSVLVNEQFF. CDR3 bases: TGTGCCAGCAGCTTAAGTGTACTAGTGAATGAGCAGTTCTTC.

The gene calls are TRBV4-1 and TRBJ1-6, with TRBD1 identical over 9 bases. This CDR3 comprises 16 residues. Trimming took 3 bases from V and 10 from J; bases not matched to a gene: 10. Germline lookup yields CDR1 MGHRA and CDR2 YSYEKL. In nucleotides, the CDR3 is TGCGCCAGCAGCCAGACCCAGACAGGGGGACGGTCACCCCTCCACTTT. Its protein product is CASSQTQTGGRSPLHF.

The V call is TRBV19, the J call TRBJ2-2, with 7 bases identical to TRBD2. The V gene end was trimmed by 1 base and the J gene end by 7 bases; junction bases not matched to a gene: 3. The V gene's germline CDR1 is LNHDA and CDR2 SQIVND (reference sequence). The CDR3 extends over 14 amino acids. The CDR3 bases are TGTGCCAGTAGTATAGGGGAGGGAGTCGGGGAGCTGTTTTTT. This gives the protein CASSIGEGVGELFF.

The gene calls are TRBV7-9 and TRBJ2-1; 12 bases align to TRBD1. The V segment lost 3 bases and the J segment 5 bases; nucleotides outside the gene matches: 8. Germline V gene data show CDR1 as SEHNR and CDR2 as FQNEAQ (reference sequence). This CDR3 is 17 amino acids long. CDR3 loop: CASSFFGTGGADNEQFF. The CDR3 nucleotides read TGTGCCAGCAGCTTTTTCGGGACAGGGGGCGCGGACAATGAGCAGTTCTTC.

This clone was counted a few times. J is TRBJ2-1 and V is TRBV30; possible D gene TRBD2, 5 bases. With 4 bases removed from V and 2 bases from J, the gap between germline ends came to 15 bases. This CDR3 has 15 residues. Germline values: CDR1 GTSNPN, CDR2 SVGIG (reference sequence). The DNA of the CDR3 is TGTGCCTGGACGGTAAGGAGGACCACCTACAATGAGCAGTTCTTC. Amino acids: CAWTVRRTTYNEQFF.

The chain carries TRBV5-4 and TRBJ2-7; perhaps TRBD1 as D (7 bases). CDR3 size: 13 residues. Germline V gene lookup returns CDR1 SGHNT and CDR2 YYREEE (reference sequence). V lost 4 bases and J 6 bases, leaving 14 bases between the germline ends. CDR3 loop: CASSHRGGGEQYF. The CDR3 DNA sequence: TGTGCCAGCAGCCACAGGGGAGGCGGCGAGCAGTACTTC. The full variable domain, completed using reference TRBV5-4 and TRBJ2-7, is ETGVTQSPTHLIKTRGQQVTLRCSSQSGHNTVSWYQQALGQGPQFIFQYYREEENGRGNFPPRFSGLQFPNYSSELNVNALELDDSALYLCASSHRGGGEQYFGPGTRLTVT.

The rearrangement joins TRBV27 to TRBJ2-1; tentatively, D is TRBD2 (6 bases). Trimming removed 2 bases from V and 2 bases from J, with 16 bases in between. The germline CDR1 and CDR2 sequences are MNHEY and SMNVEV (reference sequence). This CDR3 has 17 residues. CDR3 sequence reads: CASSLRTGGAAYNEQFF. CDR3 DNA: TGTGCCAGCAGTTTAAGAACAGGCGGGGCCGCCTACAATGAGCAGTTCTTC.

This rearrangement joins TRBV2 to TRBJ2-1; 11 bases are a match to TRBD2. Germline CDR1 is SNHLY and CDR2 is FYNNEI. The CDR3 totals 15 residues. The junction had 5 bases not matched to a gene; V was cut back by 6 bases and J by 4 bases. CDR3: CASRGGTSGYNEQFF. DNA of the CDR3: TGTGCCAGCAGAGGAGGGACTAGCGGATACAATGAGCAGTTCTTC.

V and J are TRBV7-9 and TRBJ1-5; a weak D match, TRBD1 (5 bases). Trimming left V 4 bases short and J 9 bases short, with 16 bases between. The CDR3 sequence is 14 residues long. Germline CDR1 SEHNR, CDR2 FQNEAQ (reference sequence). The chain's CDR3 is CASSSLGGGGPQHF. The CDR3, as DNA: TGTGCCAGCAGCTCCTTGGGGGGGGGAGGGCCCCAGCATTTT.

The chain employs TRBV5-1 and TRBJ2-5; 7 bases match TRBD1. Losses at the gene ends were 0 bases for V and 4 bases for J; bases not matched to a gene: 12. CDR3 length equals 17 residues. Per the germline V gene, CDR1 is SGHRS and CDR2 is YFSETQ. DNA of the CDR3: TGCGCCAGCAGCTTGGCCCACGATCGGACAGGCCGAGAGACCCAGTACTTC. Translating gives CASSLAHDRTGRETQYF.

The gene calls are TRBV7-2 and TRBJ2-7; 9 bases map to TRBD2. Germline V CDR1 and CDR2: SGHTA, FQGNSA. V was pared by 1 base and J by 2 bases, with 3 bases of the junction left unmatched. The CDR3 loop spans 15 amino acids. The CDR3 is CASSLGRGRAYEQYF. In DNA form, the CDR3 reads TGTGCCAGCAGCTTAGGTCGCGGGAGGGCCTACGAGCAGTACTTC.

The rearrangement uses TRBV18 and TRBJ1-3; D is perhaps TRBD1 (5 bases). The CDR3 totals 18 residues. V was cut by 1 base and J by 0 bases, with 16 bases left in between. Germline lookup yields CDR1 KGHSH and CDR2 LQKENI. DNA of the CDR3: TGTGCCAGCTCACCACAGGCTATAGGGGCCCGCTCTGGAAACACCATATATTTT. Its translation is CASSPQAIGARSGNTIYF.

The V and J genes are TRBV7-3 and TRBJ2-7, with 7 bases matching TRBD1. V was pared by 3 bases and J by 2 bases, with 7 bases of the junction left unmatched. The CDR3 covers 15 residues. Germline V gene sequence: CDR1 SGHTA, CDR2 FQGTGA. The DNA for the CDR3 is TGTGCCAGCAGCTTTTCCGGGACAGAGACCTACGAGCAGTACTTC. The encoded protein is CASSFSGTETYEQYF.

This sequence joins TRBV2 and TRBJ1-1; D might be TRBD1 (6 bases). The V end was cut by 6 bases, the J end by 0 bases, with 11 bases between. CDR3 length: 14 residues. Germline loops: CDR1 SNHLY, CDR2 FYNNEI. DNA of the CDR3: TGTGCCAGCAGGGGACACCTAATGAACACTGAAGCTTTCTTT. Translated: CASRGHLMNTEAFF.

The chain is built from TRBV7-8 and TRBJ2-4, with 10 bases matching TRBD2. Trimming at V came to 5 bases and at J to 2 bases, leaving 6 bases not matched to a gene. Germline CDR1 reads SGHVS; CDR2 reads FQNEAQ. The CDR3 loop spans 16 amino acids. CDR3 sequence (DNA): TGTGCCAGCAGCAATCTAGCGGGAGCTTCCAAAAACATTCAGTACTTC. This codes for CASSNLAGASKNIQYF. Variable domain in full (rest from reference TRBV7-8 and TRBJ2-4): GAGVSQSPRYKVAKRGQDVALRCDPISGHVSLFWYQQALGQGPEFLTYFQNEAQLDKSGLPSDRFFAERPEGSVSTLKIQRTQQEDSAVYLCASSNLAGASKNIQYFGAGTRLSVL.

The chain employs TRBV29-1 and TRBJ1-2, with a possible D match to TRBD1 (5 bases). In germline, CDR1 is SQVTM, CDR2 ANQGSEA. Deletions cut 7 bases from V and 5 bases from J, with 20 bases between. This CDR3 region has 14 residues. The CDR3, as DNA: TGCAGCGCCGCCGGGCGGGGGTCCAGTTATGGCTACACCTTC. This encodes CSAAGRGSSYGYTF. Full variable domain (remainder filled in from reference TRBV29-1 and TRBJ1-2): SAVISQKPSRDICQRGTSLTIQCQVDSQVTMMFWYRQQPGQSLTLIATANQGSEATYESGFVIDKFPISRPNLTFSTLTVSNMSPEDSSIYLCSAAGRGSSYGYTFGSGTRLTVV.

The chain couples TRBV12-5 to TRBJ2-5, with D uncertain. The CDR3 runs 13 residues. CDR1 LGHNT and CDR2 FRNRAP come from the germline V gene. Deletions cut 5 bases from V and 1 base from J, with 8 bases between. The DNA for the CDR3 is TGTGCTAGTGGTCTAAGTCTCCAAGAGACCCAGTACTTC. Amino acids: CASGLSLQETQYF.

This chain links TRBV5-1 with TRBJ1-1, with D unresolved. V was clipped by 4 bases and J by 7 bases, with 20 bases between them. This CDR3 comprises 15 residues. CDR1 and CDR2 (germline): SGHRS, YFSETQ. In nucleotides, the CDR3 is TGCGCCAGCAGCAGCACCGGGAGCCGCGAAGATGAAGCTTTCTTT. It is translated as CASSSTGSREDEAFF.

This sequence joins TRBV30 and TRBJ2-5; the D is unclear. This CDR3 comprises 15 residues. Germline-derived CDR1 and CDR2 are GTSNPN and SVGIG (reference sequence). The V and J ends lost 0 bases and 5 bases respectively, with 16 bases between them. CDR3 bases: TGTGCCTGGAGTGTACGTTCCTCAGGTCGCGAGACCCAGTACTTC. Its protein product is CAWSVRSSGRETQYF. The whole variable domain, filled in from reference TRBV30 and TRBJ2-5, reads SQTIHQWPATLVQPVGSPLSLECTVEGTSNPNLYWYRQAAGRGLQLLFYSVGIGQISSEVPQNLSASRPQDRQFILSSKKLLLSDSGFYLCAWSVRSSGRETQYFGPGTRLLVL.